The rows below give T cell receptor beta chains drawn from one sample of a study of regulatory T cells in long-lasting Graves disease. TCRdb used MiXCR to reprocess the multiplex PCR reads, holding one entry per CDR3 protein. Found here are under 500,000 distinct CDR3 sequences, less than 25% of them singletons; the top ten hold 7.8%. Sequences were derived from peripheral blood mononuclear cells (PBMCs), sampled when the disease was refractory, from a patient treated with antithyroid drugs. These TCRs come from a female donor with Graves disease. Both conserved end residues are part of each CDR3. Fields, in order: V gene, D gene, J gene, clone size, CDR3 protein, CDR3 DNA. A D gene is named only where the DNA matches it firmly. Clone size is shown for a subset of rows, as once, few, many or a class of expanded clone.

>TRBV27|.|TRBJ2-5|many
CASSATQGKETQYF
TGTGCCAGCAGCGCTACCCAGGGGAAAGAGACCCAGTACTTC
>TRBV2|.|TRBJ2-5|many
CASITGRIQETQYF
TGTGCCAGCATCACGGGACGGATACAAGAGACCCAGTACTTC
>TRBV7-9|TRBD2|TRBJ2-5|many
CASSSPGLRELVGETQYF
TGTGCCAGCAGCTCACCTGGGTTGCGGGAGCTGGTTGGAGAGACCCAGTACTTC
>TRBV7-2|.|TRBJ1-1|many
CASSLRPRGGAFF
TGTGCCAGCAGCTTACGCCCTAGGGGAGGAGCTTTCTTT
>TRBV5-4|TRBD1|TRBJ1-2|few
CASSLVGQTNYGYTF
TGTGCCAGCAGCTTGGTGGGACAGACTAACTATGGCTACACCTTC
>TRBV7-9|TRBD1|TRBJ1-4|.
CASSSTGMLEKLFF
TGTGCCAGCAGCTCGACAGGGATGTTGGAAAAACTGTTTTTT
>TRBV12-3/TRBV12-4|TRBD1|TRBJ2-2|few
CASNIQGAAGELFF
TGTGCCAGCAATATACAGGGGGCGGCCGGGGAGCTGTTTTTT
>TRBV5-1|.|TRBJ1-2|many
CASSLGVGYGYTF
TGTGCCAGCAGTTTAGGGGTGGGCTATGGCTACACCTTC
>TRBV7-9|.|TRBJ2-5|many
CASSLGQEFYQETQYF
TGTGCCAGCAGCTTAGGACAGGAATTTTACCAAGAGACCCAGTACTTC
>TRBV12-3/TRBV12-4|.|TRBJ2-3|.
CASSLARWGRSDTQYF
TGTGCCAGCAGTTTAGCCCGATGGGGGAGGTCAGATACGCAGTATTTT
>TRBV5-1|.|TRBJ2-1|.
CASSLQQTSGAYNEQFF
TGCGCCAGCAGCTTGCAGCAGACGAGCGGAGCCTACAATGAGCAGTTCTTC
>TRBV29-1|TRBD2|TRBJ2-7|.
CSVETLAGRSSYEQYF
TGCAGCGTTGAAACCCTAGCGGGCCGCAGCTCCTACGAGCAGTACTTC
>TRBV6-1|.|TRBJ1-5|few
CASSASPGNQPQHF
TGTGCCAGCAGTGCAAGTCCAGGGAATCAGCCCCAGCATTTT
>TRBV5-6|.|TRBJ1-1|few
CASSYVAGLEEAFF
TGTGCCAGCAGCTATGTTGCGGGGTTGGAAGAAGCTTTCTTT
>TRBV7-8|TRBD2|TRBJ2-5|many
CASSPTRVAGGRVKETQYF
TGTGCCAGCAGCCCGACTAGGGTAGCGGGAGGGAGGGTAAAAGAGACCCAGTACTTC
>TRBV28|.|TRBJ2-3|few
CASIITGFTPTDTQYF
TGTGCCAGCATTATAACAGGGTTTACCCCCACAGATACGCAGTATTTT
>TRBV12-3/TRBV12-4|.|TRBJ2-7|many
CASSGDGKSYEQYF
TGTGCCAGCAGTGGGGACGGTAAGAGCTACGAGCAGTACTTC
>TRBV12-5|TRBD1|TRBJ1-1|.
CASGKRSGTGNTEAFF
TGTGCTAGTGGAAAAAGAAGCGGGACAGGGAACACTGAAGCTTTCTTT
>TRBV10-3|.|TRBJ2-1|once
CATKERIRSDNEQFF
TGTGCCACCAAGGAAAGGATAAGGTCAGACAATGAGCAGTTCTTC
>TRBV6-1|.|TRBJ1-2|many
CASSTPVGYTF
TGTGCCAGCAGCACCCCGGTGGGCTACACCTTC
>TRBV5-1|.|TRBJ1-2|few
CASSLDESFGYTF
TGCGCCAGCAGCTTGGATGAGTCTTTTGGCTACACCTTC
>TRBV20-1|.|TRBJ2-7|.
CSARAGSSYEQYF
TGCAGTGCTAGAGCAGGGAGCTCCTACGAGCAGTACTTC
>TRBV28|TRBD1|TRBJ1-2|many
CASSLWGQGVSFDGYTF
TGTGCCAGCAGTTTATGGGGACAGGGGGTTTCTTTCGATGGCTACACCTTC
>TRBV7-9|TRBD1|TRBJ2-7|many
CASSSRDRVGRYEQYF
TGTGCCAGCAGTTCCAGGGACAGGGTAGGACGCTACGAGCAGTACTTC
>TRBV7-9|.|TRBJ1-6|few
CASSFLGSSPLHF
TGTGCCAGCAGCTTCCTCGGGAGTTCACCCCTCCACTTT
>TRBV4-3|.|TRBJ2-5|few
CASSQEHQGGETQYF
TGCGCCAGCAGCCAAGAACACCAAGGAGGGGAGACCCAGTACTTC
>TRBV6-1|.|TRBJ1-6|many
CASRPSSYNSPLHF
TGTGCCAGCAGGCCTAGCTCCTATAATTCACCCCTCCACTTT
>TRBV10-3|.|TRBJ2-5|many
CAISGDRAQETQYF
TGTGCCATCAGCGGCGACAGAGCGCAAGAGACCCAGTACTTC
>TRBV15|.|TRBJ2-7|few
CATSRDLRYEQYF
TGTGCCACCAGCAGAGATCTCCGCTACGAGCAGTACTTC
>TRBV6-1|TRBD2|TRBJ2-7|.
CASSNGLAGGQYEQYF
TGTGCCAGCAGCAACGGACTAGCGGGAGGGCAATACGAGCAGTACTTC
>TRBV25-1|TRBD1|TRBJ2-7|few
CASSEGDSQIYEQYF
TGTGCCAGCAGTGAGGGGGACAGCCAAATCTACGAGCAGTACTTC
>TRBV4-2|.|TRBJ1-4|many
CASSGAYVEKLFF
TGTGCCAGCAGCGGGGCCTATGTTGAAAAACTGTTTTTT
>TRBV28|TRBD1|TRBJ2-5|many
CASSHTGAQGQETQYF
TGTGCCAGCAGTCATACAGGGGCACAAGGCCAAGAGACCCAGTACTTC
>TRBV10-3|.|TRBJ1-2|many
CAISDRPGYGYTF
TGTGCCATCAGCGATCGACCCGGCTATGGCTACACCTTC
>TRBV15|.|TRBJ1-1|few
CASRRTMNTEAFF
TGTGCCTCGAGACGGACAATGAACACTGAAGCTTTCTTT
>TRBV19|.|TRBJ2-7|.
CASSIDGTSYEQYF
TGTGCCAGTAGTATCGACGGGACTTCCTACGAGCAGTACTTC
>TRBV28|.|TRBJ2-5|many
CASSLSIIQGETQYF
TGTGCCAGCAGTTTATCAATAATACAGGGTGAGACCCAGTACTTC
>TRBV20-1|TRBD2|TRBJ2-1|few
CSSRGSGTSLEQFF
TGCAGCTCCCGGGGTAGCGGGACGTCGCTTGAGCAGTTCTTC
>TRBV10-3|.|TRBJ2-2|.
CAISDGSGELFF
TGTGCCATCAGTGATGGGTCCGGGGAGCTGTTTTTT
>TRBV29-1|TRBD1|TRBJ2-7|.
CSVELGQGYEQYF
TGCAGCGTTGAATTAGGACAGGGCTACGAGCAGTACTTC
>TRBV3-1|TRBD2|TRBJ2-1|.
CASSQGAGLASSYNEQFF
TGTGCCAGCAGCCAAGGGGCTGGACTAGCGAGCTCCTACAATGAGCAGTTCTTC
>TRBV29-1|.|TRBJ2-3|few
CSARGPGADTQYF
TGCAGCGCTCGGGGCCCTGGAGCAGATACGCAGTATTTT
>TRBV6-1|.|TRBJ1-2|many
CASILENYGYTF
TGTGCCAGCATCTTAGAAAACTATGGCTACACCTTC
>TRBV6-1|.|TRBJ2-5|many
CASTGFETQYF
TGTGCCAGCACAGGGTTTGAGACCCAGTACTTC
>TRBV6-1|TRBD1|TRBJ2-7|many
CASSWGQGASYEQYF
TGTGCCAGCAGCTGGGGACAGGGTGCATCCTACGAGCAGTACTTC
>TRBV5-1|.|TRBJ1-4|many
CASSFAAPNEKLFF
TGCGCCAGCAGCTTCGCAGCCCCTAATGAAAAACTGTTTTTT
>TRBV29-1|.|TRBJ2-2|.
CSGGLYTGELFF
TGCAGCGGTGGACTATACACCGGGGAGCTGTTTTTT
>TRBV7-8|.|TRBJ2-7|.
CASSFDRWYEQYF
TGTGCCAGCAGCTTTGACAGGTGGTACGAGCAGTACTTC
>TRBV2|.|TRBJ2-1|.
CASVLLLGGYEQFF
TGTGCCAGCGTTTTGCTTCTTGGAGGTTATGAGCAGTTCTTC
>TRBV29-1|TRBD2|TRBJ2-1|few
CSVAGTIISNEQFF
TGCAGCGTTGCCGGGACTATTATTAGCAATGAGCAGTTCTTC
>TRBV7-8|.|TRBJ2-3|few
CASSLVYGTDTQYF
TGTGCCAGCAGCTTAGTTTACGGCACAGATACGCAGTATTTT
>TRBV18|TRBD2|TRBJ2-7|many
CASSPELSGRGYEQYF
TGTGCCAGCTCACCAGAGTTGAGCGGGAGGGGCTACGAGCAGTACTTC
>TRBV14|.|TRBJ1-2|many
CASSLLPGGPGNYGYTF
TGTGCCAGCAGCCTTTTACCTGGGGGCCCGGGTAACTATGGCTACACCTTC